This paragraph reports one TCR beta chain. TRB was amplified from about 270 ng of peripheral blood genomic DNA per sample. This CDR3 spans 14 amino acids. The V gene's germline CDR1 is KGHSH and CDR2 LQKENI. This specimen belongs to a study of T cell clusters in autoimmune cytopenias. TRB rearrangements were amplified by touch-down multiplex PCR with mixed TRB-A/B primers. No DNA is given; TCRdb re-called the multiplex PCR reads and lists each CDR3 protein once. The repertoire shows 4,100 or so distinct CDR3 sequences; the top ten hold over 12%. The source material was peripheral blood. This sequence originates from a human donor with an autoimmune cytopenia or autoimmune hepatitis (not recorded which). The chain uses TRBV18 and TRBJ1-4; checking the TCRdb D call of TRBD1 is not possible without DNA. CDR3 loop: CASSPGGRVEKLFF. Looking up the rest from reference TRBV18 and TRBJ1-4 gives the full variable domain: NAGVMQNPRHLVRRRGQEARLRCSPMKGHSHVYWYRQLPEEGLKFMVYLQKENIIDESGMPKERFSAEFPKEGPSILRIQQVVRGDSAAYFCASSPGGRVEKLFFGSGTQLSVL.